The sample holds many counts of the clone carrying this T cell receptor beta chain. These data belong to a study of tumor-infiltrating lymphocytes in primary liver carcinoma. Study summary: Donors underwent surgery for histopathologically diagnosed primary liver carcinoma. The study enrolled male and female patients aged 30 to 69 years.

Both blood RNA, taken from unsorted whole blood, and germline DNA were extracted. A sample of about 4.2 milliliters of peripheral blood was taken before surgery. The V end was cut by 9 bases, the J end by 1 base, with 9 bases between. CDR1 and CDR2 from the germline V gene are ENHRY and SYGVKD. CDR3 size: 12 residues. From 500 ng of total RNA, TCR beta-specific cDNA was reverse-transcribed using a constant-region primer. TCR beta libraries came from three nested multiplex PCR rounds using slightly modified ARM-PCR. Forward primers for TRBV1-TRBV30 and a C-beta reverse primer served the first two PCR rounds, at around 9 cycles each. TCRdb re-called the multiplex PCR reads with MiXCR, one entry per CDR3 protein. Of 300,000 to 350,000 distinct CDR3 sequences listed, approximately 65% are singletons.

The receptor was derived from a man in his forties with primary liver carcinoma and hepatitis B virus infection. Specimen: peripheral blood. The chain is built from TRBV10-3 and TRBJ1-1; D gene ambiguous. CDR3 region: CAIRRENTEAFF. Here the CDR3 DNA reads TGTGCCATTAGACGGGAGAACACTGAAGCTTTCTTT.